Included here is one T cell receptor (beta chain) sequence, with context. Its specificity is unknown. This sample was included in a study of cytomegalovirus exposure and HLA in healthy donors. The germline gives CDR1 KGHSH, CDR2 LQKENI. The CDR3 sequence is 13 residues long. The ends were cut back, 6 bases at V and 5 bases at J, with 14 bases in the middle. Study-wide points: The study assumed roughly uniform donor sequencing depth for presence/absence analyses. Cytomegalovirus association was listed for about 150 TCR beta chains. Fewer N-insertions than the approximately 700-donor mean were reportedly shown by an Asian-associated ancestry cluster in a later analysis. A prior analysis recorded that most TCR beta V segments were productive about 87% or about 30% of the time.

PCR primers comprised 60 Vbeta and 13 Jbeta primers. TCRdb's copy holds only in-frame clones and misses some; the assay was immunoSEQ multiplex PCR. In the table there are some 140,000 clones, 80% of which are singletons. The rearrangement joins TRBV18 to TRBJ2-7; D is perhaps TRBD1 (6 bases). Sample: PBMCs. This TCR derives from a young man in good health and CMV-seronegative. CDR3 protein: CASSILGADEQYF. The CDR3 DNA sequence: TGTGCCAGCTCGATACTGGGGGCGGACGAGCAGTACTTC.